Listed below are T cell receptor beta chains from one sample, sequenced in a study of T cell responses to AZD1222 COVID-19 vaccine. Data came from immunoSEQ multiplex PCR; TCRdb stores just in-frame clones and leaves some out. The table shows about 150,000 clones, with about 86% occurring only once. The sequences come from peripheral blood, collected on day 0 of MenACWY control vaccination. The source of these receptors is an adult in good health. Both conserved end residues are part of each CDR3. D genes are given only for firm matches. Not all rows give a size; the values are once, few, many and, for expanded clones, a class.

clone_size: -; j_call: TRBJ2-7; v_call: TRBV7-8; d_call: -; cdr3_aa: CASSPLGTGEQYF; cdr3_nt: TGTGCCAGCAGCCCATTAGGGACGGGCGAGCAGTACTTC
clone_size: -; j_call: TRBJ2-5; v_call: TRBV12-3/TRBV12-4; d_call: TRBD2; cdr3_aa: CASKREVGETQYF; cdr3_nt: TGTGCCAGCAAGCGGGAGGTTGGAGAGACCCAGTACTTC
clone_size: -; j_call: TRBJ1-5; v_call: TRBV6-6; d_call: -; cdr3_aa: CAALGRSNQPQHF; cdr3_nt: TGTGCGGCCTTGGGTAGAAGCAATCAGCCCCAGCATTTT
clone_size: -; j_call: TRBJ1-1; v_call: TRBV2; d_call: TRBD1; cdr3_aa: CASGDRGRTEAFF; cdr3_nt: TGTGCCAGCGGGGACAGGGGGCGAACTGAAGCTTTCTTT
clone_size: -; j_call: TRBJ1-2; v_call: TRBV3-1/TRBV3-2; d_call: -; cdr3_aa: CASSQGHPTPYGYTF; cdr3_nt: TGTGCCAGCAGCCAAGGCCATCCTACTCCCTATGGCTACACCTTC
clone_size: once; j_call: TRBJ2-7; v_call: TRBV7-9; d_call: -; cdr3_aa: CASSLSGVEQYF; cdr3_nt: TGTGCCAGCAGCTTATCTGGGGTCGAGCAGTACTTC
clone_size: -; j_call: TRBJ2-2; v_call: TRBV10-1; d_call: -; cdr3_aa: CASSGAGELFF; cdr3_nt: TGCGCCAGCAGTGGTGCCGGGGAGCTGTTTTTT
clone_size: once; j_call: TRBJ1-6; v_call: TRBV11-3; d_call: -; cdr3_aa: CASSSQSGAGNSPLHF; cdr3_nt: TGTGCCAGCAGCTCACAGTCCGGGGCGGGTAATTCACCCCTCCACTTT
clone_size: -; j_call: TRBJ1-1; v_call: TRBV29-1; d_call: -; cdr3_aa: CSVPYGAMNTEAFF; cdr3_nt: TGCAGCGTGCCCTACGGGGCAATGAACACTGAAGCTTTCTTT
clone_size: once; j_call: TRBJ1-2; v_call: TRBV27; d_call: -; cdr3_aa: CASSLDLWGNGYTF; cdr3_nt: TGTGCCAGCAGTCTAGATCTTTGGGGGAATGGCTACACCTTC
clone_size: -; j_call: TRBJ2-2; v_call: TRBV4-2; d_call: -; cdr3_aa: CASSQEWASGELFF; cdr3_nt: TGTGCCAGCAGCCAAGAGTGGGCCTCCGGGGAGCTGTTTTTT
clone_size: -; j_call: TRBJ2-4; v_call: TRBV5-4; d_call: -; cdr3_aa: CASSFRGAKNIQYF; cdr3_nt: TGTGCCAGCAGCTTCAGGGGAGCCAAAAACATTCAGTACTTC
clone_size: -; j_call: TRBJ1-1; v_call: TRBV7-2; d_call: -; cdr3_aa: CASSLVHRNTEAFF; cdr3_nt: TGTGCCAGCAGCTTAGTGCACAGGAACACTGAAGCTTTCTTT
clone_size: few; j_call: TRBJ2-7; v_call: TRBV7-8; d_call: -; cdr3_aa: CASSPWTAGQYF; cdr3_nt: TGTGCCAGCAGCCCGTGGACAGCGGGGCAGTACTTC
clone_size: -; j_call: TRBJ2-3; v_call: TRBV7-2; d_call: TRBD2; cdr3_aa: CASSSLAGGLSDTQYF; cdr3_nt: TGTGCCAGCAGCTCCCTAGCGGGGGGGCTATCAGATACGCAGTATTTT
clone_size: -; j_call: TRBJ2-1; v_call: TRBV7-9; d_call: -; cdr3_aa: CASSGSGVSAAWSYNEQFF; cdr3_nt: TGTGCCAGCAGCGGGTCGGGGGTTTCCGCCGCCTGGTCCTACAATGAGCAGTTCTTC
clone_size: -; j_call: TRBJ2-1; v_call: TRBV5-4; d_call: -; cdr3_aa: CASSRPPGTDNEQFF; cdr3_nt: TGTGCCAGCAGCCGACCACCGGGAACGGACAATGAGCAGTTCTTC
clone_size: few; j_call: TRBJ1-6; v_call: TRBV12-3/TRBV12-4; d_call: -; cdr3_aa: CASRSVYNSPLHF; cdr3_nt: TGTGCCAGTCGCAGCGTATATAATTCACCCCTCCACTTT
clone_size: few; j_call: TRBJ1-6; v_call: TRBV2; d_call: -; cdr3_aa: CASSTQSSYNSPLHF; cdr3_nt: TGTGCCAGCAGCACACAGAGCTCCTATAATTCACCCCTCCACTTT
clone_size: -; j_call: TRBJ1-5; v_call: TRBV5-4; d_call: TRBD1; cdr3_aa: CASSSQGQPQHF; cdr3_nt: TGTGCCAGCAGCTCACAGGGGCAGCCCCAGCATTTT
clone_size: -; j_call: TRBJ2-3; v_call: TRBV24-1; d_call: -; cdr3_aa: CATSAYRGSTDTQYF; cdr3_nt: TGTGCCACCAGTGCCTACCGGGGGTCCACAGATACGCAGTATTTT
clone_size: -; j_call: TRBJ1-1; v_call: TRBV7-9; d_call: -; cdr3_aa: CASSLQGLRTEAFF; cdr3_nt: TGTGCCAGCAGCTTACAGGGTCTTCGAACTGAAGCTTTCTTT
clone_size: few; j_call: TRBJ1-3; v_call: TRBV19; d_call: -; cdr3_aa: CASSITVSGNTIYF; cdr3_nt: TGTGCCAGTAGTATAACGGTTTCTGGAAACACCATATATTTT
clone_size: -; j_call: TRBJ2-3; v_call: TRBV5-1; d_call: -; cdr3_aa: CASSQTDTQYF; cdr3_nt: TGCGCCAGCAGCCAAACAGATACGCAGTATTTT
clone_size: -; j_call: TRBJ1-1; v_call: TRBV11-2; d_call: -; cdr3_aa: CASSLEGRVRTEAFF; cdr3_nt: TGTGCCAGCAGCTTAGAGGGCAGGGTTAGGACTGAAGCTTTCTTT
clone_size: -; j_call: TRBJ1-1; v_call: TRBV3-1/TRBV3-2; d_call: -; cdr3_aa: CASSQVTGLSAFF; cdr3_nt: TGTGCCAGCAGCCAAGTAACAGGGTTGTCAGCTTTCTTT
clone_size: -; j_call: TRBJ1-5; v_call: TRBV6-5; d_call: TRBD1; cdr3_aa: CASSLGQGNQPQHF; cdr3_nt: TGTGCCAGCAGCCTCGGACAGGGCAATCAGCCCCAGCATTTT
clone_size: -; j_call: TRBJ2-5; v_call: TRBV6-5; d_call: TRBD1; cdr3_aa: CASSKQDRVQETQYF; cdr3_nt: TGTGCCAGCAGCAAGCAGGACAGGGTCCAAGAGACCCAGTACTTC
clone_size: -; j_call: TRBJ2-7; v_call: TRBV6-2/TRBV6-3; d_call: TRBD2; cdr3_aa: CASSVLLATPIIGEQYF; cdr3_nt: TGTGCCAGCAGTGTACTACTAGCGACCCCAATTATAGGGGAGCAGTACTTC
clone_size: -; j_call: TRBJ1-5; v_call: TRBV6-1; d_call: TRBD1; cdr3_aa: CASSESRSWDRGNQPQHF; cdr3_nt: TGTGCCAGCAGTGAATCGCGCTCTTGGGACAGAGGAAATCAGCCCCAGCATTTT
clone_size: -; j_call: TRBJ2-1; v_call: TRBV30; d_call: -; cdr3_aa: CAWSVRPTLRFF; cdr3_nt: TGTGCCTGGAGTGTACGGCCCACTCTTAGGTTCTTC
clone_size: -; j_call: TRBJ1-1; v_call: TRBV5-6; d_call: TRBD1; cdr3_aa: CASSLRTGRGTEAFF; cdr3_nt: TGTGCCAGCAGCCTTCGGACAGGCCGCGGCACTGAAGCTTTCTTT
clone_size: -; j_call: TRBJ1-2; v_call: TRBV7-2; d_call: TRBD1; cdr3_aa: CASSSDRGYGYTF; cdr3_nt: TGTGCCAGCAGCTCCGACAGGGGCTATGGCTACACCTTC
clone_size: -; j_call: TRBJ1-2; v_call: TRBV5-1; d_call: -; cdr3_aa: CASSGDDFGYTF; cdr3_nt: TGCGCCAGCAGCGGGGATGACTTCGGCTACACCTTC
clone_size: -; j_call: TRBJ1-6; v_call: TRBV30; d_call: -; cdr3_aa: CAWSPYSITPSPLHF; cdr3_nt: TGTGCCTGGAGTCCATATTCGATTACCCCTTCACCCCTCCACTTT
clone_size: -; j_call: TRBJ2-5; v_call: TRBV9; d_call: TRBD2; cdr3_aa: CASSVGQAGETQYF; cdr3_nt: TGTGCCAGCAGCGTAGGTCAAGCGGGGGAGACCCAGTACTTC
clone_size: few; j_call: TRBJ2-7; v_call: TRBV6-6; d_call: -; cdr3_aa: CASSTLTEGTYEQYF; cdr3_nt: TGTGCCAGCAGTACCCTGACAGAGGGTACCTACGAGCAGTACTTC
clone_size: -; j_call: TRBJ1-2; v_call: TRBV7-2; d_call: -; cdr3_aa: CASSPSVANYGYTF; cdr3_nt: TGTGCCAGCAGCCCCTCGGTAGCTAACTATGGCTACACCTTC
clone_size: -; j_call: TRBJ2-7; v_call: TRBV27; d_call: -; cdr3_aa: CASSLKVVGGNSYEQYF; cdr3_nt: TGTGCCAGCAGTTTAAAGGTGGTAGGCGGAAACTCCTACGAGCAGTACTTC